The 19 T cell receptor beta chains below were found in one sample sequenced in a study of T cells in Graves' hyperthyroidism and ophthalmopathy. Amplification of TCR beta CDR3 regions used RNA as the template. First-round RT-PCR with HTBI primers amplified the TCR CDR3 region. Using its own MiXCR run on the multiplex PCR reads, TCRdb lists one record per CDR3 protein. In the table there are approximately 870,000 distinct CDR3 sequences, roughly 37% of which are singletons. The source material was blood. Receptors originate from a young man with Graves' hyperthyroidism.

CDR3 in DNA: TGTGCCATCAGTGATAGCGGGAGTCGGACCGGGGAGCTGTTTTTT. As protein: CAISDSGSRTGELFF. The rearrangement joins TRBV10-3 to TRBJ2-2; 9 positions agree with TRBD2. After removal of 3 bases from V and 5 bases from J, the junction contained 4 bases not matched to a gene. CDR1 ENHRY and CDR2 SYGVKD come from the germline V gene. The CDR3 extends over 15 amino acids.

The chain uses TRBV29-1 and TRBJ2-5; a weak D match, TRBD1 (5 bases). Looked up from germline, CDR1 is SQVTM and CDR2 is ANQGSEA. The CDR3 is 12 amino acids. The V and J ends lost 0 bases and 10 bases respectively, with 12 bases between them. The CDR3 nucleotides are TGCAGCGTTGAAGATCAGGGAAGGGACCAGTACTTC. Protein product: CSVEDQGRDQYF.

The chain links TRBV25-1 to TRBJ2-5, with TRBD2 identical over 7 bases. Germline-derived CDR1 and CDR2 are MGHDK and SYGVNS. The V gene end was trimmed by 7 bases and the J gene end by 5 bases; junction bases not matched to a gene: 16. The CDR3 covers 16 residues. The CDR3 sequence is CASTKREGPRRETQYF. The DNA for the CDR3 is TGTGCCAGCACCAAAAGGGAGGGGCCCAGGCGGGAGACCCAGTACTTC. The full variable domain, completed using reference TRBV25-1 and TRBJ2-5, is EADIYQTPRYLVIGTGKKITLECSQTMGHDKMYWYQQDPGMELHLIHYSYGVNSTEKGDLSSESTVSRIRTEHFPLTLESARPSHTSQYLCASTKREGPRRETQYFGPGTRLLVL.

The J gene is TRBJ2-7, the V gene TRBV11-2; either TRBD1 or TRBD2 may supply D (6 bases each). The CDR3 runs to 12 residues. Germline-derived CDR1 and CDR2 are SGHAT and FQNNGV. The ends were cut back, 8 bases at V and 4 bases at J, with 12 bases in the middle. CDR3 sequence reads: CASYGGTYEQYF. CDR3 bases: TGTGCCAGCTATGGGGGGACATACGAGCAGTACTTC.

This clonotype was observed at least ten times. The chain employs TRBV7-9 and TRBJ2-5, with a weak D call TRBD1 (6 bases). Germline lookup yields CDR1 SEHNR and CDR2 FQNEAQ (reference sequence). The CDR3 runs 13 residues. Trimming stripped 10 bases from V and 4 bases from J, with 16 bases between. DNA for the CDR3: TGTGCCACCAACAGGGAATCCGGAGAGACCCAGTACTTC. Translating it yields CATNRESGETQYF.

The chain links TRBV29-1 to TRBJ1-1, with D possibly TRBD1 on 5 matching bases. V lost 8 bases and J lost 4, with 14 bases in between. This CDR3 spans 12 amino acids. Germline assignment: CDR1 SQVTM and CDR2 ANQGSEA. Written as DNA, the CDR3 is TGCAGCTCCGACAGTTACGGCACTGAAGCTTTCTTT. It is translated as CSSDSYGTEAFF.

Comment on this clonotype: Here the CDR3 omits its conserved ending phenylalanine or tryptophan, so a read error is the likely source. The chain uses TRBV25-1 and TRBJ2-2; D is unclear. This CDR3 is built from 12 residues. V shed 7 bases and J shed 5 bases, with 8 bases lying between them. Germline lookup yields CDR1 MGHDK and CDR2 SYGVNS. This CDR3 reads CASTEGTGELFS. CDR3 nucleotide sequence: TGTGCCAGCACCGAAGGAACCGGGGAGCTGTTTTCT.

About this clonotype itself: This may be a read error, as it is one base from a much larger clone. The chain employs TRBV7-7 and TRBJ2-2, with a possible D match to TRBD1 (5 bases). In germline, CDR1 is SSHAT, CDR2 FNYEAQ (reference sequence). The CDR3 is 15 residues long. In DNA, the CDR3 is TGTGCTAGCAGCCGTGGCAGGGTTGGCACCGGGGAGCTGTTTTTT. Its translation: CASSRGRVGTGELFF.

This clonotype was counted many times. The chain has TRBV9 and TRBJ1-1, with D possibly matching TRBD1 (6 bases). Germline V gene data show CDR1 as SGDLS and CDR2 as YYNGEE. The CDR3 extends over 12 amino acids. The CDR3 sequence is CDRQSDSAEAFF. Here the CDR3 DNA reads TGTGACCGGCAATCGGACAGTGCTGAAGCTTTCTTT.

This clonotype was observed a handful of times. The chain recombines TRBV5-1 with TRBJ2-7, with D unresolved. V lost 6 bases to trimming and J lost 7 bases, with 11 bases between them. CDR3 length: 11 amino acids. Looked up from germline, CDR1 is SGHRS and CDR2 is YFSETQ. Written as DNA, the CDR3 is TGCGCCAGCAAAGACCTTGGGGAGCAGTACTTC. This codes for CASKDLGEQYF.

The chain has TRBV7-6 and TRBJ1-4, with D perhaps matching TRBD1 (5 bases). This CDR3 is 16 amino acids long. Deletions cut 1 base from V and 4 bases from J, with 13 bases between. Looked up from germline, CDR1 is SGHVS and CDR2 is FNYEAQ. The CDR3 region is CASSLGGSPLNEKLFF. The DNA for the CDR3 is TGTGCCAGCAGCTTAGGGGGGTCCCCCCTTAATGAAAAACTGTTTTTT.

The chain is built from TRBV9 and TRBJ2-5; TRBD1 might be the D (6 bases). Per the germline V gene, CDR1 is SGDLS and CDR2 is YYNGEE. CDR3 length: 15 residues. With 5 bases removed from V and 2 bases from J, the gap between germline ends came to 16 bases. CDR3 nucleotide sequence: TGTGCCAGCAGTCCCCGCGGACAGACTCAAGAGACCCAGTACTTC. This encodes CASSPRGQTQETQYF. The full variable domain, with the rest looked up from reference TRBV9 and TRBJ2-5, is DSGVTQTPKHLITATGQRVTLRCSPRSGDLSVYWYQQSLDQGLQFLIQYYNGEERAKGNILERFSAQQFPDLHSELNLSSLELGDSALYFCASSPRGQTQETQYFGPGTRLLVL.

This clonotype was picked up one time. This sequence may be a read error, since a much larger clone differs from it by one base. This CDR3 fails to terminate in the conserved phenylalanine or tryptophan, so it likely reflects a read error. The rearrangement links TRBV10-3 to TRBJ2-7, with a possible D match to TRBD1 (5 bases). Germline V gives CDR1 ENHRY, CDR2 SYGVKD. The CDR3 length is 13 residues. With 1 base removed from V and 3 bases from J, the gap between germline ends came to 7 bases. The CDR3 nucleotides read TGTGCCATCAGTGAGTTTACAGGCTACGAGCAGTACCTC. Its protein product is CAISEFTGYEQYL.

This clonotype has only one observation. A much bigger clone sits one base away, suggesting this may be a read error. This sequence joins TRBV29-1 and TRBJ2-2; D possibly corresponds to TRBD2 (5 bases). The CDR3 loop spans 13 amino acids. Germline assignment: CDR1 SQVTM and CDR2 ANQGSEA. Here the CDR3 DNA reads TGCAGCGTTGACTCCGGGAACACCGGGGAGCTGCTTTTT. Translating it yields CSVDSGNTGELLF.

This clonotype has more than one count but fewer than ten. The chain joins TRBV7-2 to TRBJ2-5; the match to TRBD2 covers 13 bases. The CDR3 is 13 residues long. Germline lookup yields CDR1 SGHTA and CDR2 FQGNSA. J gave up 13 bases and V 2 bases, and 4 bases lay outside the gene matches. The CDR3: CASSLQGLAGPYF. Written as DNA, the CDR3 is TGTGCCAGCAGCTTACAGGGACTAGCGGGGCCGTACTTC.

This chain connects TRBV7-9 to TRBJ2-5; tentatively, D is TRBD1 (5 bases). The CDR3 extends over 15 amino acids. CDR1 is SEHNR and CDR2 is FQNEAQ in the germline V gene (reference sequence). V was trimmed by 5 bases and J by 4 bases, leaving 17 bases between them. DNA for the CDR3: TGTGCCAGCAGCCCCCAGGGTTGGCAGGGAGAGACCCAGTACTTC. Amino acids: CASSPQGWQGETQYF. Full variable domain (outside the CDR3, taken from reference TRBV7-9 and TRBJ2-5): DTGVSQNPRHKITKRGQNVTFRCDPISEHNRLYWYRQTLGQGPEFLTYFQNEAQLEKSRLLSDRFSAERPKGSFSTLEIQRTEQGDSAMYLCASSPQGWQGETQYFGPGTRLLVL.

This clonotype has a count of ten or more. The DNA of the CDR3 is TGTGCCAGCACCAGAAGGACAGGGGACTACGAGCAGTACTTC. Its protein product is CASTRRTGDYEQYF. The chain joins TRBV2 to TRBJ2-7; 9 bases match TRBD1. This CDR3 has 14 amino acids. J gave up 3 bases and V 7 bases, and 7 bases lay outside the gene matches. Germline V gene data show CDR1 as SNHLY and CDR2 as FYNNEI.

This clonotype has just a few counts. The rearrangement joins TRBV5-1 to TRBJ1-1, with TRBD1 as a possible D gene (5 bases). CDR1 is SGHRS, CDR2 YFSETQ, per germline. The CDR3 totals 16 residues. Deletions cut 0 bases from V and 0 bases from J, with 12 bases between. The CDR3 DNA reads as TGCGCCAGCAGCTTGGTCTCAGGGAAGATGAACACTGAAGCTTTCTTT. It is translated as CASSLVSGKMNTEAFF.

In this sample, this clonotype turned up a few times. This rearrangement joins TRBV11-3 to TRBJ1-6; tentatively, D is TRBD1 (5 bases). With 1 base removed from V and 3 bases from J, the gap between germline ends came to 10 bases. Per germline, CDR1 SGHNT and CDR2 YENEEA. The CDR3 spans 16 residues. The CDR3 DNA reads as TGTGCCAGCAGCTTAGGACAGTCCGACTATAATTCACCCCTCCACTTT. Protein sequence: CASSLGQSDYNSPLHF.